The clone carrying this TCR beta chain was seen more than once but under ten times. Its antigen is not identified. The data stem from a study of OX40 agonist ivuxolimab in advanced cancers. There are 14 residues in the CDR3. The junction had 4 bases not matched to a gene; V was cut back by 4 bases and J by 2 bases. Germline V gene sequence: CDR1 SGHVS, CDR2 FQNEAQ. Overall study findings and caveats: The CD4+ and CD8+ T cells in the blood had expanded clonally by week 6 at 0.1 to 3.0 mg/kg.

Method: immunoSEQ multiplex PCR; TCRdb's copy keeps in-frame clones and lacks some. In the table there are about 49,000 clones, 75% to 85% of which are singletons. The sample in question was CD4+ or CD8+ T cells sorted from blood, obtained in a trial of the OX40 agonist ivuxolimab. The chain employs TRBV7-8 and TRBJ1-2; 7 nucleotides agree with TRBD1. The clonotype originates from an adult with an advanced solid tumor such as melanoma, head and neck, liver or kidney cancer. The CDR3 loop reads CASSSMTGNYGYTF. The CDR3 region has the DNA TGTGCCAGCAGCTCCATGACAGGGAACTATGGCTACACCTTC.